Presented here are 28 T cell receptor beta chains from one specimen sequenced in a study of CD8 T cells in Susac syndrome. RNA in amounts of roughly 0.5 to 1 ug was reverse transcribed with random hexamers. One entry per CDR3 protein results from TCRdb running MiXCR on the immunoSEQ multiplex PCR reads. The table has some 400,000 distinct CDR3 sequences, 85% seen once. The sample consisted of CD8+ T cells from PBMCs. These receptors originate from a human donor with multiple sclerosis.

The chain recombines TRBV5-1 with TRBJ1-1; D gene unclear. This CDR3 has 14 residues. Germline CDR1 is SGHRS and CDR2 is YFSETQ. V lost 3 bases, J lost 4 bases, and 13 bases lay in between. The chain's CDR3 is CASSWREEGTEAFF. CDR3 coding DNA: TGCGCCAGCAGCTGGAGGGAGGAAGGCACTGAAGCTTTCTTT.

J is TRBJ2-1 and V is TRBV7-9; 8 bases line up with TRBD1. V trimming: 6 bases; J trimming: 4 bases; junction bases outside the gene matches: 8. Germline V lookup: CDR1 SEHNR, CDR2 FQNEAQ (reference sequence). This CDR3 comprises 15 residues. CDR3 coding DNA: TGTGCCAGCAGTTTGACAGGGGTCCCATACAATGAGCAGTTCTTC. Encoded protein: CASSLTGVPYNEQFF.

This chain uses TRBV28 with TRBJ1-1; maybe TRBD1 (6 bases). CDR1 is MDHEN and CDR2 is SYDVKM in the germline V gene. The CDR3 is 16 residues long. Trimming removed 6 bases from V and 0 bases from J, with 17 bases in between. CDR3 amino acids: CASSQDSERMNTEAFF. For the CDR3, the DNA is TGTGCCAGCAGCCAGGACAGCGAACGCATGAACACTGAAGCTTTCTTT.

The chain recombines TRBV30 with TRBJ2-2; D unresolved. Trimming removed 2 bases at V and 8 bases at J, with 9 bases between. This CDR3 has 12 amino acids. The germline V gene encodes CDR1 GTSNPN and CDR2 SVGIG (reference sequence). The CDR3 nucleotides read TGTGCCTGGAGTATCTCCGAGGGGGAGCTGTTTTTT. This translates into CAWSISEGELFF.

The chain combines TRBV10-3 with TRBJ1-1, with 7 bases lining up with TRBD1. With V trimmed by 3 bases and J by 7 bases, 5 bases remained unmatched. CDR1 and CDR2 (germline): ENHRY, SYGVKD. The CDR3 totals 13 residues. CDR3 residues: CAISDPGQLEAFF. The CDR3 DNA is TGTGCCATCAGTGACCCGGGACAGCTTGAAGCTTTCTTT.

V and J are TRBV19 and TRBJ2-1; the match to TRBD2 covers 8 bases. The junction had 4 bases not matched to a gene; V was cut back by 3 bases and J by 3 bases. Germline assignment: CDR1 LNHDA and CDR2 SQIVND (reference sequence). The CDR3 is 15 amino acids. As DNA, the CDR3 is TGTGCCAGTAGTATCCCGGGAGGGGACTACAATGAGCAGTTCTTC. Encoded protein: CASSIPGGDYNEQFF.

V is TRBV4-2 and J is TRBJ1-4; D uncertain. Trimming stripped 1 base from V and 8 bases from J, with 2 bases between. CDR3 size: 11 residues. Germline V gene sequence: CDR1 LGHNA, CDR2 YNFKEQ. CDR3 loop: CASSQAEKLFF. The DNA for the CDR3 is TGTGCCAGCAGCCAAGCGGAAAAACTGTTTTTT.

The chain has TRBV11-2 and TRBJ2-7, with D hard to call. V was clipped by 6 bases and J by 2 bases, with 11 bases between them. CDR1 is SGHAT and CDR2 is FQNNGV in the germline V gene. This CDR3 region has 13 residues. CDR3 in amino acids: CASRAPWAYEQYF. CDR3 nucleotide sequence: TGTGCCAGCAGGGCCCCCTGGGCCTACGAGCAGTACTTC.

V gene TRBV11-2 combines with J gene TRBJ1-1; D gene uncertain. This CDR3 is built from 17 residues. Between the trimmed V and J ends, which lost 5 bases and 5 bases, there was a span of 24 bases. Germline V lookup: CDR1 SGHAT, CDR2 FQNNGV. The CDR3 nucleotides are TGTGCCAGCAGCACTCTCGGACTAGGAAGGGCTAGGACTGAAGCTTTCTTT. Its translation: CASSTLGLGRARTEAFF.

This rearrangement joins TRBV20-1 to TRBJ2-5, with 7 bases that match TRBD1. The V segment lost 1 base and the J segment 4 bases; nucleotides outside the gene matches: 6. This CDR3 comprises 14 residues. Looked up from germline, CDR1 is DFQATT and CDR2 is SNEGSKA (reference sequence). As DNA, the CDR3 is TGCAGTGCTAGAGTGGTTACAGGGGCAGAGACCCAGTACTTC. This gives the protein CSARVVTGAETQYF.

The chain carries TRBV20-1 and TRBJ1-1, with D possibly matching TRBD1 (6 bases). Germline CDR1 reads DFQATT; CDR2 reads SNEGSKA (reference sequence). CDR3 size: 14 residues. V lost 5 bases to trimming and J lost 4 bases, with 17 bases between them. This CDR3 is CSAYRDFVGTEAFF. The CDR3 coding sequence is TGCAGTGCTTACAGGGATTTTGTGGGCACTGAAGCTTTCTTT.

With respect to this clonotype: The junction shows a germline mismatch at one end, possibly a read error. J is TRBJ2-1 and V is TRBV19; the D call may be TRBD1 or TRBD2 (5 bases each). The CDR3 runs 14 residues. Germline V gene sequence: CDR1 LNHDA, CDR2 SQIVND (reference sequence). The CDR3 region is CASSIGGAYNGQFF. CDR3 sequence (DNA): TGTGCCAGTAGTATAGGAGGGGCTTACAATGGGCAGTTCTTC.

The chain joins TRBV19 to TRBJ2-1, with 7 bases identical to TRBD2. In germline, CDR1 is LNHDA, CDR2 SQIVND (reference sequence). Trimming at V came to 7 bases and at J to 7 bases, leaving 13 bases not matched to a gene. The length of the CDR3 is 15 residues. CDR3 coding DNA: TGTGCCAGTAATCCTTGGGCGGGAGCTGAAAATGAGCAGTTCTTC. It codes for CASNPWAGAENEQFF.

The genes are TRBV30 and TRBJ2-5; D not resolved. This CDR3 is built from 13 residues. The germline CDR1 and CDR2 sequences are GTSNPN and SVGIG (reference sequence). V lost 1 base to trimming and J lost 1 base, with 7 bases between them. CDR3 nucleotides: TGTGCCTGGAGTGAATGGTCCCAAGAGACCCAGTACTTC. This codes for CAWSEWSQETQYF.

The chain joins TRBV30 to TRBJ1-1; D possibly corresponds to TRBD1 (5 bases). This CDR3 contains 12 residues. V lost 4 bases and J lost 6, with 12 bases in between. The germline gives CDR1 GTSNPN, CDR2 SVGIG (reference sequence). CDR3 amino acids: CAWNGGVPEAFF. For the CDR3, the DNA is TGTGCCTGGAACGGGGGAGTGCCTGAAGCTTTCTTT.

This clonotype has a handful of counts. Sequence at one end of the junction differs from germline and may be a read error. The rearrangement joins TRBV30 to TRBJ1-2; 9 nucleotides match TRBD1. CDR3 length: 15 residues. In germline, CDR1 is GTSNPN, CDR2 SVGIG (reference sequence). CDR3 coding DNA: TGTGCCTGGAGTGAAACCGGGACAGGGTATAAGGGCTACACTTTC. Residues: CAWSETGTGYKGYTF.

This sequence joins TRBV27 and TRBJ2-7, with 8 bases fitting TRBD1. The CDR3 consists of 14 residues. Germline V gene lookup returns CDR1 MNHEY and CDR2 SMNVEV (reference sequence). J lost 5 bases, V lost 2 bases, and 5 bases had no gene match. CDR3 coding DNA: TGTGCCAGCAGTTTACCAGGGGGCCGGCACGAGCAGTACTTC. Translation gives CASSLPGGRHEQYF.

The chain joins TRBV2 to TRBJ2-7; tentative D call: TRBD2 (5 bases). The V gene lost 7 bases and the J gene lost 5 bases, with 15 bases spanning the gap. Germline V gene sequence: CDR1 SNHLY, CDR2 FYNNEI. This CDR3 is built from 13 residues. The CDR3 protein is CASTDFTANEQYF. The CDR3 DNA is TGTGCCAGCACGGACTTTACAGCCAACGAGCAGTACTTC.

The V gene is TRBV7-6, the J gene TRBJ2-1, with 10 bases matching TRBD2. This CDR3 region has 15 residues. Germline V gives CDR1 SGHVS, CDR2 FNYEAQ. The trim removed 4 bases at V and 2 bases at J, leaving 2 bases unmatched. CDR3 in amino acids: CASSSTSGAYNEQFF. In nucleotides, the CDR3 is TGTGCCAGCAGCTCCACTAGCGGGGCCTACAATGAGCAGTTCTTC.

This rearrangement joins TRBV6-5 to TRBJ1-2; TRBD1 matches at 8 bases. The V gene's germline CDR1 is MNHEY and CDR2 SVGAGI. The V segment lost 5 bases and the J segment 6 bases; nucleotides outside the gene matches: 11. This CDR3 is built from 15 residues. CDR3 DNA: TGTGCCAGCAGTGGCCCGGGACAGGACCTCGATGGCTACACCTTC. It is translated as CASSGPGQDLDGYTF.

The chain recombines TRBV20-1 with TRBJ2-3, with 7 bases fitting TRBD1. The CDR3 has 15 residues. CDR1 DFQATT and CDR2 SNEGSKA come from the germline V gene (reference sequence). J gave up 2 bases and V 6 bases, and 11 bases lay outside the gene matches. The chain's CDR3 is CSAFRETGFTDTQYF. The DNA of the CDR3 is TGCAGTGCCTTTCGCGAGACAGGGTTCACAGATACGCAGTATTTT.

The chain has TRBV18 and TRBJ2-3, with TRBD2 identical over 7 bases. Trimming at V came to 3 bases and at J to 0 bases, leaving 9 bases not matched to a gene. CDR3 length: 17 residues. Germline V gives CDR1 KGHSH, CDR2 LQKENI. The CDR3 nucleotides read TGTGCCAGCTCACCCCGATGGGGGGGGATTAGCACAGATACGCAGTATTTT. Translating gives CASSPRWGGISTDTQYF.

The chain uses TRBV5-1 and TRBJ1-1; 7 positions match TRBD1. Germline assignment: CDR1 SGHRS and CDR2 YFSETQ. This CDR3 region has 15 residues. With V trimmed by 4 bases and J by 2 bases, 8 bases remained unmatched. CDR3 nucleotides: TGCGCCAGCAGCGCCCACCGGGACAGCAACACTGAAGCTTTCTTT. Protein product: CASSAHRDSNTEAFF.

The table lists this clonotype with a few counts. In nucleotides, the CDR3 is TGTGCCTGGAGCTTGCAGGGAATGGACTATGGCTACACCTTC. Its translation: CAWSLQGMDYGYTF. This chain uses TRBV30 with TRBJ1-2, with D tentatively TRBD1 (5 bases). Looked up from germline, CDR1 is GTSNPN and CDR2 is SVGIG (reference sequence). The CDR3 is made up of 14 amino acids. The V end was cut by 3 bases, the J end by 3 bases, with 14 bases between.

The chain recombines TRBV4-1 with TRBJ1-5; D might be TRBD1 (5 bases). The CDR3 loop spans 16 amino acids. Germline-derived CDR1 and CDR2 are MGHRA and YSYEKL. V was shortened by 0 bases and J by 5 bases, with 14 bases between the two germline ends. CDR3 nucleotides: TGCGCCAGCAGCCAAGAGCCGGGGCCGGGGGATCAGCCCCAGCATTTT. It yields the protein CASSQEPGPGDQPQHF.

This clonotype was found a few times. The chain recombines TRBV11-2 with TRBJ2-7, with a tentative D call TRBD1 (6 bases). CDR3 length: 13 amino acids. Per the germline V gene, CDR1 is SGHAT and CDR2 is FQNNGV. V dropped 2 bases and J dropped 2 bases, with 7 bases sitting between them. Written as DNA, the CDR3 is TGTGCCAGCAGCTTAAGGACAGCCTACGAGCAGTACTTC. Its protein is CASSLRTAYEQYF.

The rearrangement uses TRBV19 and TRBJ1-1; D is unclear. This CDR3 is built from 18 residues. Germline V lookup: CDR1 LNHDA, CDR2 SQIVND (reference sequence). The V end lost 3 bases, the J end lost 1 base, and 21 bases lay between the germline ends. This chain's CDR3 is CASSILAMADGWNTEAFF. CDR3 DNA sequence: TGTGCCAGTAGTATCCTGGCCATGGCCGATGGGTGGAACACTGAAGCTTTCTTT.

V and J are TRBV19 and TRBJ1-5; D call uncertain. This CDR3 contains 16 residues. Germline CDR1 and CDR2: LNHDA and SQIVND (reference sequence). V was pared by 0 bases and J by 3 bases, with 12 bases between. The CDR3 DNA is TGTGCCAGTAGTATAGATCCGGGCAGCCTCAATCAGCCCCAGCATTTT. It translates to CASSIDPGSLNQPQHF.